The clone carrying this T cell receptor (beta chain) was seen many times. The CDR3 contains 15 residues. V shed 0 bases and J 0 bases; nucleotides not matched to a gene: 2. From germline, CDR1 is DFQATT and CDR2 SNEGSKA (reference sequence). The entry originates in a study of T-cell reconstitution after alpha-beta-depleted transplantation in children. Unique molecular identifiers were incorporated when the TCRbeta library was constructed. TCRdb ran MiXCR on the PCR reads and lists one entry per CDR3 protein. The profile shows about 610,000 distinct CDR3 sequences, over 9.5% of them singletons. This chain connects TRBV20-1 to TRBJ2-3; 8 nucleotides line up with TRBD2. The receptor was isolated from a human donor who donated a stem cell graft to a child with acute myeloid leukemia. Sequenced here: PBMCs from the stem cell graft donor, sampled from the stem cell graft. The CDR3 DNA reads TGCAGTGCTAGAGATGGGACTAGAAGCACAGATACGCAGTATTTT. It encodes CSARDGTRSTDTQYF.